This T cell receptor beta chain was sequenced during a study of neurological immune-mediated disorders. Study-level findings and limits: The level of TCR clonal expansion was highest in patients with HTLV-1-associated myelopathy and lowest in multiple sclerosis, where it fell below the level seen in healthy controls. Private repertoires in all groups were suggested, as expanded clones shared no CDR3 amino acid sequences across subjects.

As for this clonotype: Its antigen is undetermined.

Unsorted libraries were prepared from 2 million PBMCs that had been stored at -80 C. With 10-nucleotide random UMIs included, cDNA was synthesized by 5'RACE. TCRdb ran MiXCR on the 5' RACE reads and lists one entry per CDR3 protein. The data show roughly 62,000 distinct CDR3 sequences, around 10% seen once. Germline lookup yields CDR1 SGHRS and CDR2 YFSETQ. CDR3 size: 15 residues. V lost 0 bases to trimming and J lost 5 bases, with 13 bases between them. Sequences were obtained from PBMCs. The chain links TRBV5-1 to TRBJ2-3, with D perhaps given as TRBD1 or TRBD2 (6 bases each). The receptor was derived from a man aged 60 to 69 in good health. CDR3 region: CASSLAGALGDTQYF. The CDR3 DNA reads TGCGCCAGCAGCTTGGCGGGGGCCCTCGGAGATACGCAGTATTTT.